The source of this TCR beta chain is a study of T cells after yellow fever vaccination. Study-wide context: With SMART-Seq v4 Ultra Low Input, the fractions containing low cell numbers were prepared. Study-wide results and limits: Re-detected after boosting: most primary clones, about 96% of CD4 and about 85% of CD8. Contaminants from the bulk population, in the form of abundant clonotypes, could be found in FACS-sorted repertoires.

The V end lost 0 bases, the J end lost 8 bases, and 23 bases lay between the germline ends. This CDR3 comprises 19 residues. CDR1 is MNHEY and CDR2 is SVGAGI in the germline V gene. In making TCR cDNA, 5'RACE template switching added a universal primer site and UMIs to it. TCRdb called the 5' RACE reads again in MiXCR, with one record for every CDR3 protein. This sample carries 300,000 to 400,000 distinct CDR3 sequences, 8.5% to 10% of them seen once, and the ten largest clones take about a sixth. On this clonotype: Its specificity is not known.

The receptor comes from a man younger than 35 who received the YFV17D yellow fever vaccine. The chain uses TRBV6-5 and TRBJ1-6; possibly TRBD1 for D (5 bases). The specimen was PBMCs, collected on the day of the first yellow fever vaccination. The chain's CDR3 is CASSYSDSGGGFFYSPLHF. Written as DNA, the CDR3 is TGTGCCAGCAGTTACTCGGATTCGGGGGGAGGTTTTTTTTATTCACCCCTCCACTTT.